This TCR beta chain was observed in a study of T cell clonotyping in hematopoietic cell transplantation. Sequenced by immunoSEQ multiplex PCR; TCRdb stores in-frame clones only, minus some. This repertoire shows 30,000 to 45,000 clones, around 90% found once; its top ten account for approximately 2%. Study conclusions and caveats: Recipient TCR diversity dropped after transplant; expanded clonotypes rose from day 30 to 180.

To note about this clone: The target antigen is unknown.

J lost 1 base, V lost 6 bases, and 6 bases had no gene match. The CDR3 loop spans 15 amino acids. Germline V lookup: CDR1 SEHNR, CDR2 FQNEAQ (reference sequence). The material sequenced was peripheral blood mononuclear cells. The chain joins TRBV7-9 to TRBJ1-5; TRBD1 matches at 7 bases. The source of this sequence is a woman aged 40 to 50 in good health. Some clones in this sample may be carry-over from other donors' samples. CDR3 nucleotides: TGTGCCAGCAGTTCGACAGGGTTGAGCAATCAGCCCCAGCATTTT. Translation gives CASSSTGLSNQPQHF.